Sequencing of this T cell receptor beta chain was carried out in a study of cytomegalovirus exposure and HLA in healthy donors. The study's findings and limits: Under in vitro conditions, three CMV-associated chains were confirmed as specific for CMV antigens. Most TCR sequences proved rare, with some public TCRs found in many donors. Investigators reported 150 to 200 TCR beta chains as tied to cytomegalovirus. TCR clusters originating in the first cohort tended to co-occur in the 100 to 150 validation repertoires, according to a later analysis.

The CDR3 loop spans 14 amino acids. Germline-derived CDR1 and CDR2 are SGHTA and FQGTGA. V gave up 5 bases and J gave up 6 bases; unmatched junction bases: 8. A remark on this clone: Its matching antigen is unknown.

Profiled with immunoSEQ multiplex PCR; TCRdb holds only in-frame clones, not every one. The sample shows over 150,000 clones, less than 90% of them seen only once. V usage is TRBV7-3 and J usage is TRBJ2-3, with 7 bases matching TRBD1. This TCR was recovered from a man between 18 and 29 years old in good health and CMV-seropositive. Sequenced: PBMCs. The DNA of the CDR3 is TGTGCCAGCAGCCCCGGGACAGCCCAGGATACGCAGTATTTT. Amino acid sequence: CASSPGTAQDTQYF.